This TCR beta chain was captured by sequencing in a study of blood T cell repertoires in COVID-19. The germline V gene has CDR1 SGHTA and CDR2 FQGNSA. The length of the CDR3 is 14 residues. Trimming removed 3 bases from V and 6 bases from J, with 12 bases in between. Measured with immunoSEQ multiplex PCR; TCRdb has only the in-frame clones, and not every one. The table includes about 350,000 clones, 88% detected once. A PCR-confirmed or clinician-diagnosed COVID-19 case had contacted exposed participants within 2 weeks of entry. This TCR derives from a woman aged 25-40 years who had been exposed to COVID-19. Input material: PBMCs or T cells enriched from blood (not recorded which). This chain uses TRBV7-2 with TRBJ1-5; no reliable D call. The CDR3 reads CASSLLVSVQPQHF. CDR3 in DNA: TGTGCCAGCAGCTTGTTGGTATCAGTTCAGCCCCAGCATTTT.